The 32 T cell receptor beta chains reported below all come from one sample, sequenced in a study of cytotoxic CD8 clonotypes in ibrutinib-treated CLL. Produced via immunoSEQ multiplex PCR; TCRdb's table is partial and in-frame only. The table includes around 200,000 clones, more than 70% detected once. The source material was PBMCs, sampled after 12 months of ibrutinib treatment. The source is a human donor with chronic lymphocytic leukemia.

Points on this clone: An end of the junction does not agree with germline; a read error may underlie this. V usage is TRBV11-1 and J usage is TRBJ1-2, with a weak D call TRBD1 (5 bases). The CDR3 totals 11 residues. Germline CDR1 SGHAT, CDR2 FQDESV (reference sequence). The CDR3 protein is CASSWGPQTVF. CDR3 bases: TGTGCCAGCAGCTGGGGACCGCAGACCGTCTTC.

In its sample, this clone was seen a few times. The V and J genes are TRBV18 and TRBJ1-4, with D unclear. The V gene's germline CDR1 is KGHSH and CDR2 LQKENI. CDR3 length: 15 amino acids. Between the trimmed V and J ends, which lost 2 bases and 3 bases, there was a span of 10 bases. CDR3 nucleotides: TGTGCCAGCTCACCAATTTCGGGATCTAATGAAAAACTGTTTTTT. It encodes CASSPISGSNEKLFF. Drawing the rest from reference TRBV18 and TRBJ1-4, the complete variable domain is NAGVMQNPRHLVRRRGQEARLRCSPMKGHSHVYWYRQLPEEGLKFMVYLQKENIIDESGMPKERFSAEFPKEGPSILRIQQVVRGDSAAYFCASSPISGSNEKLFFGSGTQLSVL.

CDR3 loop: CASSYVDTQYF. CDR3 sequence (DNA): TGTGCCAGCAGTTACGTAGATACGCAGTATTTT. The J gene is TRBJ2-3, the V gene TRBV6-6; D ambiguous. V shed 2 bases and J shed 5 bases, with 2 bases lying between them. The germline gives CDR1 MNHNY, CDR2 SVGAGI (reference sequence). This CDR3 is 11 amino acids long.

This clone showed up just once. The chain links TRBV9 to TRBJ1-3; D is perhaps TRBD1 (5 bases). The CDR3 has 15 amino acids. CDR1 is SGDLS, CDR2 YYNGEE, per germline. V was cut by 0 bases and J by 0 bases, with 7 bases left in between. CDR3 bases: TGTGCCAGCAGCGTAGGGGGCAACTCTGGAAACACCATATATTTT. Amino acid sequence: CASSVGGNSGNTIYF.

The CDR3 DNA reads as TGCGCCAGCAGTGAAAGTAGCCTGAAGGAAAAACTGTTTTTT. It yields the protein CASSESSLKEKLFF. V gene TRBV10-1 combines with J gene TRBJ1-4; D gene ambiguous. V was pared by 3 bases and J by 8 bases, with 13 bases between. CDR3 length: 14 residues. Germline V lookup: CDR1 WNHNN, CDR2 SYGVQD (reference sequence).

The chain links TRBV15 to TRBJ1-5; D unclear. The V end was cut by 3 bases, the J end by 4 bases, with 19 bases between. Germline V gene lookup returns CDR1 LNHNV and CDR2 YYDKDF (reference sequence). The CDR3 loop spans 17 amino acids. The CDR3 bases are TGTGCCACCAGCAGTACCTCGCGGGGATCCCTTAATCAGCCCCAGCATTTT. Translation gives CATSSTSRGSLNQPQHF.

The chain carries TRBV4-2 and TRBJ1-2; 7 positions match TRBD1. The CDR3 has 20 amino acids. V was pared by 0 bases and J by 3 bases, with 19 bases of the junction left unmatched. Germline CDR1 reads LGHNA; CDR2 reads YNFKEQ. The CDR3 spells CASSQEISVLRYDRDYGYTF. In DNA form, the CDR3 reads TGTGCCAGCAGCCAAGAGATATCGGTTCTCAGGTATGACAGGGACTATGGCTACACCTTC.

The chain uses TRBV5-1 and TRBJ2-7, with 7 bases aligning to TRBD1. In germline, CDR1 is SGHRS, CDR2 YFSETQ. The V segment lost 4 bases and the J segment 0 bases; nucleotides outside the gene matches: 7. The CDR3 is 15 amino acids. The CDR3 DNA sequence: TGCGCCAGCAGCCCGCGAGGGACAGCCTCCTACGAGCAGTACTTC. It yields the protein CASSPRGTASYEQYF. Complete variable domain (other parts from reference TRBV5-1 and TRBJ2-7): KAGVTQTPRYLIKTRGQQVTLSCSPISGHRSVSWYQQTPGQGLQFLFEYFSETQRNKGNFPGRFSGRQFSNSRSEMNVSTLELGDSALYLCASSPRGTASYEQYFGPGTRLTVT.

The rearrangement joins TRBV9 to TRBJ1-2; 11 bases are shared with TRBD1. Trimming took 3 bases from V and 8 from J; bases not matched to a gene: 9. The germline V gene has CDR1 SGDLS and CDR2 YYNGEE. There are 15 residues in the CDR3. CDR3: CASSGLGQGAKGYTF. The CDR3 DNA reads TGTGCCAGCAGCGGTCTTGGACAGGGGGCGAAGGGCTACACCTTC.

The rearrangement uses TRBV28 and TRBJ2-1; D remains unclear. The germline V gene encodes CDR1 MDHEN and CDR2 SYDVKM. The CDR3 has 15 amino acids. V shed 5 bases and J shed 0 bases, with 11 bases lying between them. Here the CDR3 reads CASSDDITSYNEQFF. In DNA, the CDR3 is TGTGCCAGCAGTGACGACATAACCTCCTACAATGAGCAGTTCTTC.

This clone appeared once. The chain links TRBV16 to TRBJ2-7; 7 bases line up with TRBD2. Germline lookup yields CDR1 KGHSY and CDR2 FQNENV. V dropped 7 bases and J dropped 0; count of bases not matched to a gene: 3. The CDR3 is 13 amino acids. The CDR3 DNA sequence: TGTGCCAGCACCGCGGGAGTCTCCTACGAGCAGTACTTC. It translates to CASTAGVSYEQYF.

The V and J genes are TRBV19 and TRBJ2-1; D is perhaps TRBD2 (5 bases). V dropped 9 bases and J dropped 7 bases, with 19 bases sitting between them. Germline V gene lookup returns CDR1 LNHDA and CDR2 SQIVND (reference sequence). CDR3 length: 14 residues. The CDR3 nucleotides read TGTGCCAGCTCATCGGGGTCTAGTGCTAATGAGCAGTTCTTC. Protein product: CASSSGSSANEQFF.

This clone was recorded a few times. The CDR3 nucleotides read TGTGCCAGCAGCTTAGCACAGGGGAGCACTGAAGCTTTCTTT. Translating it yields CASSLAQGSTEAFF. V is TRBV7-2 and J is TRBJ1-1; 7 bases are a match to TRBD1. The CDR3 consists of 14 residues. Germline V gene data show CDR1 as SGHTA and CDR2 as FQGNSA. V lost 0 bases and J lost 4; bases outside the gene matches: 2.

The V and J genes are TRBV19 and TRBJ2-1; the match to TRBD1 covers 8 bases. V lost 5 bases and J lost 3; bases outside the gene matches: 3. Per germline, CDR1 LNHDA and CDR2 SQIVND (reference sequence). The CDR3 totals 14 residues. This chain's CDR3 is CASSADRVYNEQFF. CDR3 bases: TGTGCCAGTAGTGCGGACAGGGTCTACAATGAGCAGTTCTTC.

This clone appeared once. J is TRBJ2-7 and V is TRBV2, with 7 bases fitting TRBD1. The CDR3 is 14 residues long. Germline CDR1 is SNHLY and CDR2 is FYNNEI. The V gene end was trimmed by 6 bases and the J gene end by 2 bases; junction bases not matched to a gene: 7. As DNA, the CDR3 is TGTGCCAGCAGGCTTAGGACAGGAACCTACGAGCAGTACTTC. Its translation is CASRLRTGTYEQYF.

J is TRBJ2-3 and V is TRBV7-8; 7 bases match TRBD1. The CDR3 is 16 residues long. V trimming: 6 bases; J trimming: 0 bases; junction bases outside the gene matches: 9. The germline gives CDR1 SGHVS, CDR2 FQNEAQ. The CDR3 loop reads CASRSTGYSSTDTQYF. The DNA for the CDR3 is TGTGCCAGCAGGTCGACAGGGTATTCTAGCACAGATACGCAGTATTTT.

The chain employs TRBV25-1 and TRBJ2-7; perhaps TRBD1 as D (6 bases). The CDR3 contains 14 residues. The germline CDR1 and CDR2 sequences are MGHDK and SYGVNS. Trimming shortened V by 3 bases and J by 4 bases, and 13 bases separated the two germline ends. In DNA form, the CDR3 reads TGTGCCAGCAGTGATTCCGGACAGTCATACGAGCAGTACTTC. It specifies CASSDSGQSYEQYF.

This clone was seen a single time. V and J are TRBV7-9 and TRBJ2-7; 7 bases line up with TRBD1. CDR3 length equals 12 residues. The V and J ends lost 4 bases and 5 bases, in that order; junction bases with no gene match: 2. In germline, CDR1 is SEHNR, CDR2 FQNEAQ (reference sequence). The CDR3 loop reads CASSSQGDEQYF. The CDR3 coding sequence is TGTGCCAGCAGCTCCCAGGGGGACGAGCAGTACTTC.

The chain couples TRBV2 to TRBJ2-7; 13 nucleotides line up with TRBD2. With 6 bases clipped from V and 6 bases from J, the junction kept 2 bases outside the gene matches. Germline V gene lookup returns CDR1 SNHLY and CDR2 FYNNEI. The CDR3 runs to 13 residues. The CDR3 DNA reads TGTGCCAGCAGAGGACTAGCGGGAGTCGAGCAGTACTTC. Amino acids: CASRGLAGVEQYF.

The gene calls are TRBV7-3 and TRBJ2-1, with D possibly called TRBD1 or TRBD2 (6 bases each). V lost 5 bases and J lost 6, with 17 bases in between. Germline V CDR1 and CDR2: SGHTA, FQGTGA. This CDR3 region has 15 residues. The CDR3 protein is CASSLGGPLGNEQFF. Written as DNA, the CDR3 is TGTGCCAGCAGCCTTGGGGGGCCCCTAGGCAATGAGCAGTTCTTC.

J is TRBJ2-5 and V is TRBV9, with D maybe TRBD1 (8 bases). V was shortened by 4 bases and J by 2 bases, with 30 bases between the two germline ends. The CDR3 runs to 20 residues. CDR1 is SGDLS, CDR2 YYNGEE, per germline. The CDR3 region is CASSTRETGERTAIQETQYF. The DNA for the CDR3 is TGTGCCAGCAGCACGCGGGAGACAGGGGAACGCACCGCCATACAAGAGACCCAGTACTTC.

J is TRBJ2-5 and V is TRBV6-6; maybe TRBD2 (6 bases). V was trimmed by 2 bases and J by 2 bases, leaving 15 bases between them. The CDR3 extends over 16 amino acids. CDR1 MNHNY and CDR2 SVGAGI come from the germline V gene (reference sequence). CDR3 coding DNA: TGTGCCAGCAGTTACCTCCTGGGGGGAACGCAAGAGACCCAGTACTTC. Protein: CASSYLLGGTQETQYF.

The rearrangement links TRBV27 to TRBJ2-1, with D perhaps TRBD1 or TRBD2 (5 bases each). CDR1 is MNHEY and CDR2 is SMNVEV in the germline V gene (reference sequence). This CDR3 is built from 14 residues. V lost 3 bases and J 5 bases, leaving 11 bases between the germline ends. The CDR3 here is CASSFWDANNEQFF. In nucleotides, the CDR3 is TGTGCCAGCAGTTTTTGGGACGCAAACAATGAGCAGTTCTTC.

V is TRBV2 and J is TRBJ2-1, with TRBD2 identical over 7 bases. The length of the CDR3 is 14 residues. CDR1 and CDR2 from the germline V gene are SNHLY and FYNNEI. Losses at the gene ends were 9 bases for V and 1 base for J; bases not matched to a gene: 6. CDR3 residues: CARERGVSYNEQFF. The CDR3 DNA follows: TGTGCCAGGGAACGGGGGGTATCCTACAATGAGCAGTTCTTC.

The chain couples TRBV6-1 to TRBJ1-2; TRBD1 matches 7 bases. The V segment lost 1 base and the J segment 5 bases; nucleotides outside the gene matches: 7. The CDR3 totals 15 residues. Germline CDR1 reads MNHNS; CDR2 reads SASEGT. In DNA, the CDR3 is TGTGCCAGCAGTGAAGGCAGGGGGTATAGGTATGGCTACACCTTC. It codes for CASSEGRGYRYGYTF.

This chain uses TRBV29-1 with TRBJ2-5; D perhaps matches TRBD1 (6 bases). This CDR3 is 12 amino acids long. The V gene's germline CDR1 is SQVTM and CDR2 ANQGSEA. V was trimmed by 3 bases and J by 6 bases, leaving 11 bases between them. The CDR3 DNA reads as TGCAGCGTTGACCTGCAGGGGAAGACCCAGTACTTC. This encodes CSVDLQGKTQYF. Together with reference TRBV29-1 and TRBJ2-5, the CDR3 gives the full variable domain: SAVISQKPSRDICQRGTSLTIQCQVDSQVTMMFWYRQQPGQSLTLIATANQGSEATYESGFVIDKFPISRPNLTFSTLTVSNMSPEDSSIYLCSVDLQGKTQYFGPGTRLLVL.

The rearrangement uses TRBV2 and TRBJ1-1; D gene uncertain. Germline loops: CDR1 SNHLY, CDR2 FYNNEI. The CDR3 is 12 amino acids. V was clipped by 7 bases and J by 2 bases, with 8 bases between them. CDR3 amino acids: CASKRINTEAFF. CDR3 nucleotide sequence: TGTGCCAGCAAGAGGATTAACACTGAAGCTTTCTTT.

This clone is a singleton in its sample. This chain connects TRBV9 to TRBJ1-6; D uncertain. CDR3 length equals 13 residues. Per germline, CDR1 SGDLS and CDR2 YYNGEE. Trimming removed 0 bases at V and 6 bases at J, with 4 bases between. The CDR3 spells CASSVASNSPLHF. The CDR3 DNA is TGTGCCAGCAGCGTAGCGTCTAATTCACCCCTCCACTTT.

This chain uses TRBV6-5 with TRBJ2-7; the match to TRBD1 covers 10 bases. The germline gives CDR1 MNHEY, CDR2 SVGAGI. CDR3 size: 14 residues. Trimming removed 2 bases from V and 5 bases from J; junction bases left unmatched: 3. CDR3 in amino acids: CASSYQTGGNEQYF. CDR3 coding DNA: TGTGCCAGCAGTTACCAGACAGGGGGCAACGAGCAGTACTTC.

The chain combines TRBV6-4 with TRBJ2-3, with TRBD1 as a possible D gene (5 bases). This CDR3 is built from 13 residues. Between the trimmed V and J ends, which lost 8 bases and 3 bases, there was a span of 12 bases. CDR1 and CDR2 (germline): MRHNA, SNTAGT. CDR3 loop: CASGREETDTQYF. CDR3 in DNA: TGTGCCAGCGGCAGGGAAGAGACAGATACGCAGTATTTT.

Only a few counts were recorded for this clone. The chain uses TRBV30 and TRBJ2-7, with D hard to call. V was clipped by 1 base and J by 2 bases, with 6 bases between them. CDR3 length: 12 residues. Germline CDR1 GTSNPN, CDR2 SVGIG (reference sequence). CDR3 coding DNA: TGTGCCTGGAGTGGGTCAGCCTACGAGCAGTACTTC. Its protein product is CAWSGSAYEQYF.

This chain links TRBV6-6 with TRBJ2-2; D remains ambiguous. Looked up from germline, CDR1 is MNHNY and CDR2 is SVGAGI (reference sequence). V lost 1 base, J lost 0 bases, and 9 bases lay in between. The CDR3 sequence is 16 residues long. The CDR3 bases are TGTGCCAGCAGTTACTTGGGGTTACCGAACACCGGGGAGCTGTTTTTT. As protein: CASSYLGLPNTGELFF.